This T cell receptor (beta chain) was identified in a study of cytomegalovirus exposure and HLA in healthy donors. Study outcomes and limitations: Later findings reportedly placed an Asian-associated ancestry cluster below the approximately 670-donor mean for N-insertions. In an earlier analysis, productive rearrangement rates for most beta V segments clustered near 87% or 30%. A missense variant in DCLRE1C was later tied to TCR beta V- and J-gene trimming. In vitro assays verified that three CMV-associated chains recognized CMV antigens specifically.

Remarks on this clone: The antigen is undetermined.

It was with 60 Vbeta and 13 Jbeta primers that the PCR ran. Some clones are missing from TCRdb's copy, which holds only in-frame ones; the method was immunoSEQ multiplex PCR. The sample has 150,000 to 200,000 clones, approximately 82% seen once. Unmatched junction bases numbered 3, after V lost 2 bases and J lost 2 bases. CDR3 length: 14 amino acids. Germline lookup yields CDR1 GTSNPN and CDR2 SVGIG (reference sequence). The chain recombines TRBV30 with TRBJ2-7; 10 nucleotides line up with TRBD1. The TCR comes from a man aged 40-55 years in good health and CMV-seropositive. The sample taken for sequencing was PBMCs. The CDR3 nucleotides are TGTGCCTGGAGTAAGGGACAGGGGCCCTACGAGCAGTACTTC. It is translated as CAWSKGQGPYEQYF.